Given below is one TCR beta chain in context. This sample was taken from a study of blood T cell repertoires in COVID-19. Study information: Material from acute and convalescent COVID-19 was sourced from the United States, Italy and Spain.

As processed by the authors: The authors estimated nucleated cell counts from reference gene primer amplification. Clones were sequenced by immunoSEQ multiplex PCR, and TCRdb holds only the in-frame ones, with some missing. V and J calls and clone size are copied from that table; D and trimming were computed from the DNA. The sample includes 65,000 to 75,000 clones, about 81% of them seen just once. Trimming removed 0 bases from V and 5 bases from J; junction bases left unmatched: 7. Germline CDR1 LGHNA, CDR2 YNFKEQ. There are 17 residues in the CDR3. The sequence was collected from an elderly man with acute or convalescent COVID-19. Sequencing used peripheral blood. The V and J genes are TRBV4-2 and TRBJ2-2; TRBD2 agrees at 9 bases. DNA of the CDR3: TGTGCCAGCAGCCAAGATCCCCTAGCGGGATGGACCGGGGAGCTGTTTTTT. This sequence encodes CASSQDPLAGWTGELFF.